The 11 T cell receptor beta chains listed next were all sequenced from one sample in a study of blood T cell repertoires in COVID-19. Some clones are missing from TCRdb's copy, which holds only in-frame ones; the method was immunoSEQ multiplex PCR. Of 90,000 to 150,000 clones in the sample, roughly 83% are singletons; the top ten hold approximately 4%. Source material: peripheral blood. The receptors here all came from a woman at least 80 years old with acute or convalescent COVID-19.

The rearrangement links TRBV7-8 to TRBJ1-2; 12 bases fit TRBD1. The CDR3 loop spans 16 amino acids. Looked up from germline, CDR1 is SGHVS and CDR2 is FQNEAQ. J gave up 5 bases and V 4 bases, and 8 bases lay outside the gene matches. The chain's CDR3 is CASSSGTGGAGYGYTF. In DNA, the CDR3 is TGTGCCAGCAGCTCAGGGACAGGGGGCGCCGGGTATGGCTACACCTTC.

In this sample, this clone turned up a few times. The genes are TRBV14 and TRBJ2-1, with 9 bases fitting TRBD1. V lost 1 base to trimming and J lost 9 bases; unmatched junction nucleotides: 7. Per the germline V gene, CDR1 is SGHDN and CDR2 is FVKESK. This CDR3 comprises 15 residues. CDR3 protein: CASSQVTGGWGEQFF. The CDR3 DNA reads TGTGCCAGCAGCCAAGTGACAGGGGGGTGGGGTGAGCAGTTCTTC.

J is TRBJ1-1 and V is TRBV5-1; D uncertain. The CDR3 totals 14 residues. Germline CDR1 is SGHRS and CDR2 is YFSETQ. Trimming left V 0 bases short and J 2 bases short, with 8 bases between. Here the CDR3 reads CASSLAPPNTEAFF. The CDR3 bases are TGCGCCAGCAGCTTGGCCCCCCCAAACACTGAAGCTTTCTTT.

This sequence joins TRBV6-6 and TRBJ2-3; D might be TRBD2 (5 bases). The CDR3 has 15 amino acids. The V gene's germline CDR1 is MNHNY and CDR2 SVGAGI (reference sequence). The ends were cut back, 2 bases at V and 1 base at J, with 10 bases in the middle. The CDR3 here is CASSYAGQGTDTQYF. The CDR3 DNA reads as TGTGCCAGCAGTTACGCGGGCCAGGGCACAGATACGCAGTATTTT.

This chain links TRBV5-4 with TRBJ2-4, with 12 bases matching TRBD2. The length of the CDR3 is 15 residues. The junction had 5 bases not matched to a gene; V was cut back by 5 bases and J by 5 bases. Germline V lookup: CDR1 SGHNT, CDR2 YYREEE (reference sequence). The CDR3: CASSQTSGSENIQYF. In DNA form, the CDR3 reads TGTGCCAGCAGTCAGACTAGCGGGAGTGAAAACATTCAGTACTTC.

This clone was seen only once. The chain carries TRBV6-6 and TRBJ1-6; 9 bases fit TRBD1. Germline lookup yields CDR1 MNHNY and CDR2 SVGAGI (reference sequence). After removal of 4 bases from V and 13 bases from J, the junction contained 14 bases not matched to a gene. CDR3 length: 16 residues. In DNA, the CDR3 is TGTGCCAGCAGTTCCCTTCCACCGGGACAGGGATCTCCCCTCCACTTT. Translating it yields CASSSLPPGQGSPLHF.

The chain carries TRBV19 and TRBJ1-5; weak D call: TRBD1 (6 bases). Per germline, CDR1 LNHDA and CDR2 SQIVND (reference sequence). There are 16 residues in the CDR3. V shed 4 bases and J shed 4 bases, with 17 bases lying between them. The CDR3 DNA reads TGTGCCAGTAGTACAACCAGAACAGGGATTAATCAGCCCCAGCATTTT. Protein: CASSTTRTGINQPQHF.

This chain connects TRBV7-9 to TRBJ1-6; D is possibly TRBD1 (5 bases). Germline CDR1 and CDR2: SEHNR and FQNEAQ (reference sequence). Trimming stripped 2 bases from V and 8 bases from J, with 13 bases between. The CDR3 spans 15 residues. The CDR3 is CASSLYAGVDSPLHF. The CDR3 region has the DNA TGTGCCAGCAGCTTATATGCGGGGGTTGATTCACCCCTCCACTTT.

Only one count was recorded for this clone. V and J are TRBV5-5 and TRBJ1-2; 7 bases align to TRBD1. The germline gives CDR1 SGHKS, CDR2 YYEKEE (reference sequence). There are 15 residues in the CDR3. J gave up 2 bases and V 4 bases, and 8 bases lay outside the gene matches. CDR3: CASSIGQAENYGYTF. In DNA, the CDR3 is TGTGCCAGCAGCATCGGACAGGCCGAGAACTATGGCTACACCTTC.

The chain uses TRBV5-4 and TRBJ1-6, with TRBD1 identical over 7 bases. V shed 2 bases and J 10 bases; nucleotides not matched to a gene: 3. This CDR3 contains 13 residues. In germline, CDR1 is SGHNT, CDR2 YYREEE (reference sequence). The CDR3 nucleotides read TGTGCCAGCAGCTTCGACAGGGAATCACCCCTCCACTTT. Protein sequence: CASSFDRESPLHF.

V and J are TRBV7-6 and TRBJ2-5, with 11 positions matching TRBD2. Germline values: CDR1 SGHVS, CDR2 FNYEAQ. Trimming cost V 0 bases and J 3 bases; bases outside gene matches: 0. The CDR3 is 15 amino acids. For the CDR3, the DNA is TGTGCCAGCAGCTTAGCGGGACTAGCGGAAGAGACCCAGTACTTC. Encoded protein: CASSLAGLAEETQYF.